The 20 T cell receptor beta chains in this list originate from one sample, sequenced in a study of blood T cell repertoires in COVID-19 (dated by TCRdb to the early 2020s). Libraries were prepared through the immunoSEQ multiplex PCR assay. Held by TCRdb, this immuneACCESS table contains in-frame sequences only and omits some clones. Under half of the omission traces to an unresolved V gene where checked; the cause of the rest is unknown. This sample holds under 350,000 clones; around 86% were observed only once. The leading ten clones occupy under 3% of the sample. The sequencing input was PBMCs or T cells enriched from blood (not recorded which). The origin of the receptors is a woman aged 18-30 years who had recovered from COVID-19.

V and J are TRBV6-8 and TRBJ1-5; D remains ambiguous. Trimming pared 6 bases from V and 3 bases from J, leaving 27 bases between. This CDR3 is 19 amino acids long. CDR1 and CDR2 (germline): MNHGY, SAAAGT. The CDR3 spells CASSPPGGPPRIINQPQHF. The DNA of the CDR3 is TGTGCCAGCAGCCCTCCGGGAGGCCCCCCACGGATCATCAATCAGCCCCAGCATTTT.

Here the CDR3 reads CAWSRGGGLEAFF. For the CDR3, the DNA is TGTGCCTGGAGTCGGGGAGGGGGTCTTGAAGCTTTCTTT. The chain carries TRBV30 and TRBJ1-1; tentative D call: TRBD1 (6 bases). This CDR3 has 13 amino acids. Germline V lookup: CDR1 GTSNPN, CDR2 SVGIG (reference sequence). V was cut by 2 bases and J by 7 bases, with 14 bases left in between.

The J gene is TRBJ1-5, the V gene TRBV10-3, with D unresolved. CDR1 is ENHRY and CDR2 is SYGVKD in the germline V gene. The ends were cut back, 2 bases at V and 7 bases at J, with 6 bases in the middle. The length of the CDR3 is 12 residues. The CDR3: CAISEPEQPQHF. The CDR3 DNA reads as TGTGCCATCAGTGAGCCGGAGCAGCCCCAGCATTTT.

V gene TRBV27 combines with J gene TRBJ1-2, with D maybe TRBD1 (5 bases). CDR1 is MNHEY, CDR2 SMNVEV, per germline (reference sequence). The CDR3 loop spans 15 amino acids. Trimming cost V 2 bases and J 5 bases, with 15 bases left between them. CDR3 DNA: TGTGCCAGCAGTTTAAAGTCAGGGCCCCTGTATGGCTACACCTTC. This gives the protein CASSLKSGPLYGYTF.

The V and J genes are TRBV6-5 and TRBJ1-5, with a tentative D call TRBD1 (6 bases). The length of the CDR3 is 14 residues. Germline V CDR1 and CDR2: MNHEY, SVGAGI. V shed 7 bases and J shed 5 bases, with 15 bases lying between them. CDR3 nucleotide sequence: TGTGCCAGCAATAAGGGGGACTACTATCAGCCCCAGCATTTT. Amino acids: CASNKGDYYQPQHF.

CDR3 DNA sequence: TGTGCTAGTGGTTTGGTACTTTTTGAGACTAGCTCTGGAAACACCATATATTTT. This encodes CASGLVLFETSSGNTIYF. The genes are TRBV12-5 and TRBJ1-3; D not resolved. This CDR3 has 18 amino acids. Trimming took 0 bases from V and 0 from J, leaving 15 bases between them. Germline lookup yields CDR1 LGHNT and CDR2 FRNRAP.

The V call is TRBV30, the J call TRBJ1-2; D perhaps matches TRBD1 (5 bases). Germline V lookup: CDR1 GTSNPN, CDR2 SVGIG (reference sequence). This CDR3 has 14 residues. V lost 1 base and J 4 bases, leaving 13 bases between the germline ends. CDR3 sequence (DNA): TGTGCCTGGAGTGCGGGGGGAACCCGCTATGGCTACACCTTC. Translated: CAWSAGGTRYGYTF.

The CDR3 sequence is CASSQDGGRLNTGELFF. The CDR3 region has the DNA TGTGCCAGCAGCCAAGACGGCGGGCGGCTCAACACCGGGGAGCTGTTTTTT. The chain links TRBV3-1 (or the pseudogene TRBV3-2) to TRBJ2-2; possible D gene TRBD2, 5 bases. V lost 0 bases to trimming and J lost 2 bases, with 13 bases between them. CDR3 length equals 17 residues. Germline V gene sequence: CDR1 LGHDT, CDR2 YNNKEL (reference sequence).

The chain uses TRBV21-1 and TRBJ1-6; the listed D gene, TRBD1, was not tested against the DNA. TRBV21-1 is a pseudogene. The CDR3 is made up of 15 amino acids. As DNA, the CDR3 is TGTGCCAGCAGCAGACGGGACAGCTTGGATTCACCCCTCCACTTT. Its translation is CASSRRDSLDSPLHF.

The rearrangement joins TRBV4-1 to TRBJ2-3, with 7 bases fitting TRBD1. Trimming cost V 2 bases and J 2 bases; bases outside gene matches: 10. The V gene's germline CDR1 is MGHRA and CDR2 YSYEKL. CDR3 length: 17 residues. CDR3 sequence (DNA): TGCGCCAGCAGCCAACCCACAGGGGATAAGCCCACAGATACGCAGTATTTT. Its translation is CASSQPTGDKPTDTQYF.

This clone was detected once. V usage is TRBV5-4 and J usage is TRBJ1-2; possible D gene TRBD1, 6 bases. Trimming removed 0 bases from V and 4 bases from J, with 13 bases in between. The CDR3 loop spans 15 amino acids. Looked up from germline, CDR1 is SGHNT and CDR2 is YYREEE (reference sequence). CDR3 loop: CASSLVSGGTYGYTF. For the CDR3, the DNA is TGTGCCAGCAGCTTGGTCAGTGGGGGCACCTATGGCTACACCTTC.

The chain combines TRBV29-1 with TRBJ2-5; TRBD2 agrees at 11 bases. The CDR3 spans 13 residues. The germline V gene encodes CDR1 SQVTM and CDR2 ANQGSEA. V was clipped by 4 bases and J by 2 bases; unmatched bases: 0. CDR3 sequence reads: CSVGLAGQETQYF. CDR3 coding DNA: TGCAGCGTTGGACTAGCGGGGCAAGAGACCCAGTACTTC.

CDR3 residues: CASSLNRDNQPQHF. The CDR3 DNA reads TGTGCCAGCAGTTTAAACAGGGACAATCAGCCCCAGCATTTT. The chain combines TRBV6-5 with TRBJ1-5, with D possibly matching TRBD1 (6 bases). The germline V gene has CDR1 MNHEY and CDR2 SVGAGI. This CDR3 contains 14 residues. Trimming left V 4 bases short and J 3 bases short, with 10 bases between.

The chain uses TRBV2 and TRBJ2-4; 7 bases align to TRBD1. After removal of 8 bases from V and 2 bases from J, the junction contained 6 bases not matched to a gene. CDR1 is SNHLY, CDR2 FYNNEI, per germline. CDR3 length: 14 amino acids. CDR3 DNA sequence: TGTGCCAGCGGCAGACAGGGTACCAAAAACATTCAGTACTTC. As protein: CASGRQGTKNIQYF.

There are many counts of this clone. The chain recombines TRBV7-3 with TRBJ2-1; 9 bases match TRBD1. Germline CDR1 and CDR2: SGHTA and FQGTGA. The CDR3 has 16 residues. Trimming took 2 bases from V and 5 from J; bases not matched to a gene: 7. The CDR3, as DNA: TGTGCCAGCAGCTTAGAAACAGGGGGCGGAAACAATGAGCAGTTCTTC. Translation: CASSLETGGGNNEQFF.

V is TRBV25-1 and J is TRBJ1-1; 9 bases map to TRBD1. Germline V lookup: CDR1 MGHDK, CDR2 SYGVNS. V shed 8 bases and J 1 base; nucleotides not matched to a gene: 14. CDR3 length: 17 residues. CDR3 amino acids: CASSQSGTGITNTEAFF. The CDR3 DNA reads TGTGCCAGCTCCCAATCCGGGACAGGGATCACGAACACTGAAGCTTTCTTT. Complete variable domain (other parts from reference TRBV25-1 and TRBJ1-1): EADIYQTPRYLVIGTGKKITLECSQTMGHDKMYWYQQDPGMELHLIHYSYGVNSTEKGDLSSESTVSRIRTEHFPLTLESARPSHTSQYLCASSQSGTGITNTEAFFGQGTRLTVV.

The chain recombines TRBV7-6 with TRBJ1-1, with 8 bases lining up with TRBD1. The CDR3 runs 13 residues. With V trimmed by 3 bases and J by 4 bases, 1 base remained unmatched. From germline, CDR1 is SGHVS and CDR2 FNYEAQ. CDR3 nucleotide sequence: TGTGCCAGCAGCTTCGGGACAGGCACTGAAGCTTTCTTT. Protein: CASSFGTGTEAFF.

V and J are TRBV3-1 (or the pseudogene TRBV3-2) and TRBJ1-1; 9 bases match TRBD1. Germline loops: CDR1 LGHDT, CDR2 YNNKEL (reference sequence). V shed 1 base, J shed 5 bases, and the junction held 5 bases outside the gene matches. The CDR3 contains 15 residues. CDR3 nucleotide sequence: TGTGCCAGCAGCCAAGTGGGGACAGGGAATACTGAAGCTTTCTTT. Translation gives CASSQVGTGNTEAFF.

This chain connects TRBV28 to TRBJ1-1; a weak D match, TRBD1 (6 bases). In germline, CDR1 is MDHEN, CDR2 SYDVKM. The CDR3 spans 14 residues. Trimming removed 6 bases at V and 7 bases at J, with 18 bases between. CDR3 loop: CASSRYGQGYEAFF. The DNA for the CDR3 is TGTGCCAGCAGCCGGTACGGGCAGGGGTATGAAGCTTTCTTT.

About this clone itself: Different DNA sequences within this sample yield the same CDR3. V gene TRBV4-3 combines with J gene TRBJ2-5, with D maybe TRBD1 (6 bases). This CDR3 has 17 residues. Trimming removed 3 bases at V and 0 bases at J, with 17 bases between. From germline, CDR1 is LGHNA and CDR2 YSLEER. The CDR3 nucleotides are TGCGCCAGCAGCCAGGGCTCCACAGGGAACTACCAAGAGACCCAGTACTTC. Its translation is CASSQGSTGNYQETQYF.